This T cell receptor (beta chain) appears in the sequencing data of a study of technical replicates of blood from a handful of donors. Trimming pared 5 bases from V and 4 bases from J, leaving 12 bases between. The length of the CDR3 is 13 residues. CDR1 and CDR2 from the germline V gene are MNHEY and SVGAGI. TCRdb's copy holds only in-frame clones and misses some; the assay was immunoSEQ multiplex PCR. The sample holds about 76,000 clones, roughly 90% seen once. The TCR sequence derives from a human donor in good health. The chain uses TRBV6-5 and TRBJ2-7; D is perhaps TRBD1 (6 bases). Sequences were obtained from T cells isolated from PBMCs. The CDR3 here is CASSPLRGYEQYF. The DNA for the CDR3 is TGTGCCAGCAGTCCACTCAGGGGTTACGAGCAGTACTTC.